This T cell receptor beta chain appears in the sequencing data of a study of blood T cell repertoires in COVID-19. For the study at large: The analysed material was cDNA or gDNA that came from T cells, B-cell-depleted T cells, or PBMCs.

This CDR3 has 14 residues. Per germline, CDR1 SGHVS and CDR2 FQNEAQ. J gave up 6 bases and V 4 bases, and 5 bases lay outside the gene matches. Assay used: immunoSEQ multiplex PCR; TCRdb lists only in-frame clones, some missing. Among over 50,000 clones listed, 60% to 80% were seen once. V and J are TRBV7-8 and TRBJ1-4, with 7 nucleotides matching TRBD1. The sample taken for sequencing was peripheral blood. The sequence derives from a man aged 80 or over with active or convalescent COVID-19. Here the CDR3 reads CASSSGTAYEKLFF. The CDR3 DNA follows: TGTGCCAGCAGCTCAGGGACAGCTTATGAAAAACTGTTTTTT.